This entry features one T cell receptor (beta chain) sequence. The sample originates from a study of blood T cell repertoires in COVID-19. In the study overall: Samples representing acute and convalescent COVID-19 were sourced from the United States, Italy and Spain.

As handled by the study authors: Nucleated cell number was recorded as an estimate derived from reference gene primer amplification. The assay was immunoSEQ multiplex PCR, and TCRdb's table has in-frame clones only and misses some. Clonal size and the V and J genes are those of that table, whereas D and trimming came from the DNA. In the table there are about 97,000 clones, approximately 88% of which are singletons. CDR1 and CDR2 from the germline V gene are LNHDA and SQIVND (reference sequence). V was clipped by 3 bases and J by 0 bases; unmatched bases: 9. The length of the CDR3 is 18 residues. The chain couples TRBV19 to TRBJ1-5; 9 positions match TRBD1. The clonotype comes from a human donor in a cohort sampled during active COVID-19. Material: peripheral blood. The CDR3 spells CASSIAGQGINSNQPQHF. DNA of the CDR3: TGTGCCAGTAGTATCGCGGGACAGGGAATTAATAGCAATCAGCCCCAGCATTTT.